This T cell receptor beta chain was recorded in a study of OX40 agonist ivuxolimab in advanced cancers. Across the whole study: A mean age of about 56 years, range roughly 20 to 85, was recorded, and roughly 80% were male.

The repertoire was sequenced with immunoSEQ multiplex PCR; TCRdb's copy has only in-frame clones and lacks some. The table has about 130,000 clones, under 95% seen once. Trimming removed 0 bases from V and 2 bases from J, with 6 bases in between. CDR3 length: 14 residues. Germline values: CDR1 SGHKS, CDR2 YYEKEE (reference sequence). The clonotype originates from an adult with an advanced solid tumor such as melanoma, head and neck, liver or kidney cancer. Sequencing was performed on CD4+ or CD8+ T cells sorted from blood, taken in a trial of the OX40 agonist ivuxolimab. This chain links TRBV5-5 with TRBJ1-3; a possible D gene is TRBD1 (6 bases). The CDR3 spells CASSLGQAGNTIYF. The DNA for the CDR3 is TGTGCCAGCAGCTTGGGACAGGCTGGAAACACCATATATTTT. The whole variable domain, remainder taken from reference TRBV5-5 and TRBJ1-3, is DAGVTQSPTHLIKTRGQQVTLRCSPISGHKSVSWYQQVLGQGPQFIFQYYEKEERGRGNFPDRFSARQFPNYSSELNVNALLLGDSALYLCASSLGQAGNTIYFGEGSWLTVV.